Reported below is one T cell receptor beta chain. Its antigen is as yet unknown. Germline V CDR1 and CDR2: GTSNPN, SVGIG (reference sequence). V was pared by 3 bases and J by 10 bases, with 14 bases of the junction left unmatched. The CDR3 extends over 15 amino acids. This specimen belongs to a study of shared clonotypes between healthy human individuals. Overall study results and limits: Limited genetic and exposure-history diversity came from having few donors. Sampling was confined to blood; repertoires within tissues likely differ.

Genomic DNA from each subset was divided evenly over several immunoSEQ plates. Authors' processing steps: ImmunoSEQ sequences covered only the junction and lacked quality scores; filtering therefore differed. Data came from immunoSEQ multiplex PCR; TCRdb stores just in-frame clones and leaves some out. The DNA was the basis for D and trimming; V, J and clone size are from that table. The table records about 460,000 clones, 70% to 80% of them present only once. The rearrangement joins TRBV30 to TRBJ1-4; 7 bases fit TRBD1. Sequencing used PBMCs. This TCR derives from a woman between 40 and 55 years old in good health. Some clones in this sample may be carry-over from other donors' samples. CDR3 amino acids: CAWRGTTGQGGKLFF. CDR3 sequence (DNA): TGTGCCTGGAGGGGAACGACAGGGCAAGGAGGAAAACTGTTTTTT. Supplemented by reference TRBV30 and TRBJ1-4, the full variable domain reads SQTIHQWPATLVQPVGSPLSLECTVEGTSNPNLYWYRQAAGRGLQLLFYSVGIGQISSEVPQNLSASRPQDRQFILSSKKLLLSDSGFYLCAWRGTTGQGGKLFFGSGTQLSVL.